This entry lists 24 T cell receptor beta chains sequenced from one sample in a study of PD-1 blockade in mismatch repair-deficient tumors. The assay was immunoSEQ multiplex PCR, and TCRdb's table has in-frame clones only and misses some. Of 120,000 or so clones in the sample, about 85% were seen once. The material sequenced was peripheral blood, taken 44 weeks after starting pembrolizumab. All receptors derive from an adult with mismatch repair-deficient cancer.

The V call is TRBV14, the J call TRBJ2-7, with 8 bases lining up with TRBD2. The CDR3 sequence is 11 residues long. CDR1 is SGHDN and CDR2 is FVKESK in the germline V gene. The ends lost 7 bases at V and 5 bases at J; junction bases unmatched: 1. The CDR3 spells CASTGGNEQYF. The CDR3 region has the DNA TGTGCCAGCACGGGGGGGAACGAGCAGTACTTC.

The rearrangement uses TRBV7-2 and TRBJ2-1; D ambiguous. Looked up from germline, CDR1 is SGHTA and CDR2 is FQGNSA. CDR3 length: 17 residues. With 1 base removed from V and 0 bases from J, the gap between germline ends came to 13 bases. The CDR3 coding sequence is TGTGCCAGCAGCTTAGGCCCCCCATGGAGCTCCTACAATGAGCAGTTCTTC. Its translation is CASSLGPPWSSYNEQFF.

CDR3 protein: CASSSTGPYEQYF. The CDR3 bases are TGTGCCAGCAGCTCGACAGGTCCCTACGAGCAGTACTTC. The chain links TRBV7-9 to TRBJ2-7, with D maybe TRBD1 (6 bases). Per the germline V gene, CDR1 is SEHNR and CDR2 is FQNEAQ (reference sequence). The CDR3 spans 13 residues. V dropped 4 bases and J dropped 2 bases, with 9 bases sitting between them.

Only a few counts were recorded for this clone. The V gene is TRBV4-3, the J gene TRBJ2-1; 12 nucleotides match TRBD2. Germline-derived CDR1 and CDR2 are LGHNA and YSLEER. The V and J ends lost 3 bases and 8 bases, in that order; junction bases with no gene match: 5. The CDR3 is made up of 15 amino acids. Here the CDR3 reads CASSQATSGSDEQFF. The CDR3 DNA is TGCGCCAGCAGCCAGGCGACTAGCGGGAGCGATGAGCAGTTCTTC.

This sequence joins TRBV7-9 and TRBJ2-7; no clear D. Per germline, CDR1 SEHNR and CDR2 FQNEAQ (reference sequence). Between the trimmed V and J ends, which lost 1 base and 2 bases, there was a span of 6 bases. The CDR3 is 13 residues long. DNA of the CDR3: TGTGCCAGCAGCTTAGGGGAAGCCTACGAGCAGTACTTC. Residues: CASSLGEAYEQYF.

The gene calls are TRBV4-3 and TRBJ2-7; 7 bases fit TRBD1. After removal of 0 bases from V and 2 bases from J, the junction contained 4 bases not matched to a gene. CDR3 length: 15 amino acids. In germline, CDR1 is LGHNA, CDR2 YSLEER. The CDR3 spells CASSQDYRGPYEQYF. The CDR3 region has the DNA TGCGCCAGCAGCCAAGATTACAGGGGACCCTACGAGCAGTACTTC.

This chain uses TRBV18 with TRBJ1-2; 9 positions match TRBD1. With 0 bases clipped from V and 4 bases from J, the junction kept 12 bases outside the gene matches. Germline loops: CDR1 KGHSH, CDR2 LQKENI. The CDR3 consists of 18 residues. CDR3 loop: CASSPPRGTGSRGYGYTF. DNA of the CDR3: TGTGCCAGCTCACCACCTCGGGGGACAGGGAGCCGAGGCTATGGCTACACCTTC.

This rearrangement joins TRBV28 to TRBJ1-5; 9 nucleotides align to TRBD1. Trimming cost V 4 bases and J 6 bases; bases outside gene matches: 10. The CDR3 covers 16 residues. Per the germline V gene, CDR1 is MDHEN and CDR2 is SYDVKM. CDR3 nucleotides: TGTGCCAGCAGTTCCCGGACAGGGGTGTTATTTCAGCCCCAGCATTTT. Translated, it gives CASSSRTGVLFQPQHF.

This rearrangement joins TRBV19 to TRBJ2-1; no clear D gene. CDR1 is LNHDA and CDR2 is SQIVND in the germline V gene (reference sequence). The CDR3 consists of 13 residues. Between the trimmed V and J ends, which lost 4 bases and 0 bases, there was a span of 4 bases. CDR3 DNA sequence: TGTGCCAGTAGTAAAGTCTCCTACAATGAGCAGTTCTTC. Encoded protein: CASSKVSYNEQFF.

The genes are TRBV11-2 and TRBJ2-7, with TRBD2 identical over 10 bases. The CDR3 spans 18 residues. V lost 2 bases and J lost 2; bases outside the gene matches: 12. Germline CDR1 and CDR2: SGHAT and FQNNGV. In DNA, the CDR3 is TGTGCCAGCAGCTTAACGACAGCGGGAGGGTCATTTGCCTACGAGCAGTACTTC. Residues: CASSLTTAGGSFAYEQYF.

V gene TRBV7-9 combines with J gene TRBJ1-1; D is perhaps TRBD1 (6 bases). Deletions cut 6 bases from V and 4 bases from J, with 12 bases between. In germline, CDR1 is SEHNR, CDR2 FQNEAQ (reference sequence). This CDR3 is 13 amino acids long. CDR3 amino acids: CASRLQGPTEAFF. CDR3 sequence (DNA): TGTGCCAGCAGACTCCAGGGGCCCACTGAAGCTTTCTTT.

The chain uses TRBV5-4 and TRBJ2-1; a weak D match, TRBD1 (6 bases). Germline CDR1 SGHNT, CDR2 YYREEE (reference sequence). This CDR3 is built from 13 residues. V was trimmed by 4 bases and J by 9 bases, leaving 14 bases between them. The CDR3 sequence: CASSRTDWGEQFF. The CDR3 DNA reads TGTGCCAGCAGCCGGACAGATTGGGGTGAGCAGTTCTTC.

The genes are TRBV4-2 and TRBJ2-7; TRBD1 matches 10 bases. Germline assignment: CDR1 LGHNA and CDR2 YNFKEQ. The CDR3 extends over 15 amino acids. V trimming: 1 base; J trimming: 4 bases; junction bases outside the gene matches: 4. Here the CDR3 reads CASSQGTGGGYEQYF. The CDR3 DNA reads TGTGCCAGCAGCCAAGGGACAGGGGGGGGGTACGAGCAGTACTTC.

This chain uses TRBV5-1 with TRBJ2-1, with D maybe TRBD1 (6 bases). The CDR3 runs 14 residues. Trimming removed 7 bases from V and 6 bases from J, with 17 bases in between. Germline CDR1 and CDR2: SGHRS and YFSETQ. The CDR3 region has the DNA TGCGCCAGCGATCCGGCAGGGGTATCCAATGAGCAGTTCTTC. This encodes CASDPAGVSNEQFF.

The chain employs TRBV11-2 and TRBJ2-3; D remains ambiguous. Germline V gives CDR1 SGHAT, CDR2 FQNNGV. This CDR3 is built from 16 residues. V was pared by 5 bases and J by 1 base, with 16 bases between. CDR3 DNA sequence: TGTGCCAGCAGCCTCAGACGGATGTTGGGCACAGATACGCAGTATTTT. Translation gives CASSLRRMLGTDTQYF.

The rearrangement links TRBV19 to TRBJ1-5; D not resolved. This CDR3 has 16 residues. CDR1 and CDR2 from the germline V gene are LNHDA and SQIVND (reference sequence). With 1 base removed from V and 1 base from J, the gap between germline ends came to 11 bases. In DNA form, the CDR3 reads TGTGCCAGTAGTATAGGTAGGTCTACGAGCAATCAGCCCCAGCATTTT. Its protein is CASSIGRSTSNQPQHF. The complete variable domain, with remaining parts taken from reference TRBV19 and TRBJ1-5, reads DGGITQSPKYLFRKEGQNVTLSCEQNLNHDAMYWYRQDPGQGLRLIYYSQIVNDFQKGDIAEGYSVSREKKESFPLTVTSAQKNPTAFYLCASSIGRSTSNQPQHFGDGTRLSIL.

This chain uses TRBV28 with TRBJ2-1, with 13 bases that match TRBD2. V shed 1 base and J 0 bases; nucleotides not matched to a gene: 9. This CDR3 is 20 amino acids long. The V gene's germline CDR1 is MDHEN and CDR2 SYDVKM. The CDR3: CASSLFARTSGGSSYNEQFF. The CDR3 DNA reads as TGTGCCAGCAGTTTATTTGCTCGGACTAGCGGGGGAAGCTCCTACAATGAGCAGTTCTTC.

This clone was recorded a few times. J is TRBJ2-7 and V is TRBV4-1, with D tentatively TRBD2 (6 bases). From germline, CDR1 is MGHRA and CDR2 YSYEKL. Trimming removed 1 base at V and 3 bases at J, with 10 bases between. This CDR3 spans 14 amino acids. The CDR3 nucleotides read TGCGCCAGCAGCCAAGTGGAGGGGCACTACGAGCAGTACTTC. It specifies CASSQVEGHYEQYF.

The gene calls are TRBV5-4 and TRBJ2-2, with D unresolved. V gave up 1 base and J gave up 6 bases, with 4 bases separating them. Germline CDR1 and CDR2: SGHNT and YYREEE (reference sequence). The CDR3 totals 12 residues. CDR3 protein: CASSLPAGELFF. The CDR3 coding sequence is TGTGCCAGCAGCTTGCCAGCCGGGGAGCTGTTTTTT.

This clone has just one count. The chain joins TRBV7-9 to TRBJ2-3; 12 nucleotides align to TRBD2. The CDR3 runs to 16 residues. The V gene end was trimmed by 5 bases and the J gene end by 0 bases; junction bases not matched to a gene: 3. Per the germline V gene, CDR1 is SEHNR and CDR2 is FQNEAQ (reference sequence). The DNA for the CDR3 is TGTGCCAGCAGCCCGACTAGCGGGGGAAGCACAGATACGCAGTATTTT. This translates into CASSPTSGGSTDTQYF. The whole variable domain, remainder taken from reference TRBV7-9 and TRBJ2-3, is DTGVSQNPRHKITKRGQNVTFRCDPISEHNRLYWYRQTLGQGPEFLTYFQNEAQLEKSRLLSDRFSAERPKGSFSTLEIQRTEQGDSAMYLCASSPTSGGSTDTQYFGPGTRLTVL.

The count of this clone is one. V and J are TRBV6-4 and TRBJ2-1; maybe TRBD2 (5 bases). CDR1 is MRHNA, CDR2 SNTAGT, per germline. This CDR3 is built from 15 residues. V lost 2 bases and J lost 4, with 12 bases in between. CDR3 in amino acids: CASSDPGSAYNEQFF. The CDR3 nucleotides read TGTGCCAGCAGTGACCCGGGGTCCGCGTACAATGAGCAGTTCTTC.

The V gene is TRBV7-3, the J gene TRBJ2-1, with D possibly being TRBD1 (6 bases). The V and J ends lost 0 bases and 2 bases respectively, with 14 bases between them. The CDR3 consists of 17 residues. Germline assignment: CDR1 SGHTA and CDR2 FQGTGA. The CDR3 protein is CASSLTGAQTAYNEQFF. In nucleotides, the CDR3 is TGTGCCAGCAGCTTAACGGGGGCGCAGACGGCCTACAATGAGCAGTTCTTC.

V gene TRBV6-5 combines with J gene TRBJ1-2; a possible D gene is TRBD1 (6 bases). This CDR3 has 14 residues. The V gene's germline CDR1 is MNHEY and CDR2 SVGAGI. The ends were cut back, 6 bases at V and 1 base at J, with 12 bases in the middle. The CDR3 DNA follows: TGTGCCAGCAGGCACAGGGCTCATAACTATGGCTACACCTTC. Translation gives CASRHRAHNYGYTF.

This clone is a singleton in its sample. The chain uses TRBV28 and TRBJ2-2, with D unresolved. V was trimmed by 6 bases and J by 3 bases, leaving 8 bases between them. The CDR3 extends over 13 amino acids. Looked up from germline, CDR1 is MDHEN and CDR2 is SYDVKM. CDR3 DNA: TGTGCCAGCAGCAACAGAGACACCGGGGAGCTGTTTTTT. Encoded protein: CASSNRDTGELFF.